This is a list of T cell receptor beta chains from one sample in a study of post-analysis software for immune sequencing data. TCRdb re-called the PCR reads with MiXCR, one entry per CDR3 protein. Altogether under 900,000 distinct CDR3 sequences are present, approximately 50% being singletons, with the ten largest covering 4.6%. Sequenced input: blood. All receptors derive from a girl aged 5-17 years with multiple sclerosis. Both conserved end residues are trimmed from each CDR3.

CDR3 protein: ASSQTGYYEQY
V gene: TRBV7-9
J gene: -

CDR3 protein: ASSPTTTGDTEAF
V gene: TRBV12-3/TRBV12-4
J gene: TRBJ1-1

CDR3 protein: ASSPERGLYGYT
V gene: TRBV4-1
J gene: TRBJ1-2

CDR3 protein: ASSPLRYEQF
V gene: TRBV7-9
J gene: TRBJ2-1

CDR3 protein: SVDGDRTDEQF
V gene: TRBV29-1
J gene: TRBJ2-1

CDR3 protein: ASSFPTDTQY
V gene: TRBV5-6
J gene: TRBJ2-3

CDR3 protein: ASSPGYTGTSGYEQY
V gene: TRBV7-3
J gene: -

CDR3 protein: ASRPGDRAIWNEQF
V gene: TRBV12-3/TRBV12-4
J gene: TRBJ2-1

CDR3 protein: ASSFQQGRQETQY
V gene: TRBV7-6
J gene: TRBJ2-5

CDR3 protein: ASSSTPAVSYEQY
V gene: TRBV7-9
J gene: TRBJ2-7

CDR3 protein: ASSLARLAGGGYEQY
V gene: TRBV7-9
J gene: -

CDR3 protein: ASSLAGGWNTEAF
V gene: TRBV5-6
J gene: TRBJ1-1

CDR3 protein: ASSQVGTGSYQETQY
V gene: TRBV14
J gene: TRBJ2-5

CDR3 protein: ASSGQGRSNQPQH
V gene: TRBV5-5
J gene: TRBJ1-5

CDR3 protein: ASSKENREKSDTQY
V gene: TRBV21-1
J gene: TRBJ2-3

CDR3 protein: AIRAPGQGTYEQY
V gene: TRBV10-3
J gene: TRBJ2-7

CDR3 protein: ASTDREGNTEAF
V gene: TRBV6-5
J gene: TRBJ1-1

CDR3 protein: ASSHGTLRGARVNEQF
V gene: TRBV9
J gene: TRBJ2-1

CDR3 protein: ASTPDRAETQY
V gene: TRBV12-3/TRBV12-4
J gene: TRBJ2-5

CDR3 protein: AGSLEEGAGWADTQY
V gene: TRBV7-6
J gene: TRBJ2-3

CDR3 protein: ASSPGVASSYEQY
V gene: TRBV7-3
J gene: TRBJ2-7

CDR3 protein: ASSPPGLWQTNYGYT
V gene: TRBV18
J gene: TRBJ1-2

CDR3 protein: SASRLGKPQH
V gene: TRBV20-1
J gene: TRBJ1-5

CDR3 protein: SAPEGGDTQY
V gene: TRBV20-1
J gene: TRBJ2-3

CDR3 protein: AIRTVSSYEQY
V gene: TRBV10-3
J gene: TRBJ2-7

CDR3 protein: SVDDGYGYT
V gene: TRBV29-1
J gene: TRBJ1-2

CDR3 protein: ASSYTPGGVGYT
V gene: TRBV6-5
J gene: TRBJ1-2

CDR3 protein: ASSWGRTSYNEQF
V gene: TRBV5-1
J gene: TRBJ2-1

CDR3 protein: ASSDGESYEQY
V gene: TRBV2
J gene: TRBJ2-7

CDR3 protein: AIRPAPSGNHPYEQY
V gene: TRBV10-3
J gene: TRBJ2-7

CDR3 protein: ASTPLDGNTEAF
V gene: TRBV6-6
J gene: TRBJ1-1

CDR3 protein: ASSYLEKLF
V gene: TRBV6-6
J gene: TRBJ1-4

CDR3 protein: SAGLGAGDNEQF
V gene: TRBV20-1
J gene: TRBJ2-1

CDR3 protein: ASSLRSDSLENNEQF
V gene: TRBV7-9
J gene: TRBJ2-1

CDR3 protein: ASSFRAGEVDEQF
V gene: TRBV12-3/TRBV12-4
J gene: TRBJ2-1

CDR3 protein: ASSQGGLGPQETQY
V gene: TRBV3-1
J gene: TRBJ2-5

CDR3 protein: SAREPGRGSETQY
V gene: TRBV20-1
J gene: TRBJ2-5

CDR3 protein: ASRTGGGMYNEQF
V gene: TRBV7-2
J gene: TRBJ2-1

CDR3 protein: ASSQLGTSGVSSYEQY
V gene: TRBV3-1
J gene: TRBJ2-7

CDR3 protein: ASSLRETGGPHSYEQY
V gene: TRBV7-9
J gene: TRBJ2-7

CDR3 protein: ASSLTVGALRADMQY
V gene: TRBV5-6
J gene: TRBJ2-3

CDR3 protein: ASRLKVNYGYT
V gene: TRBV6-6
J gene: TRBJ1-2

CDR3 protein: ASSLGGRTEAF
V gene: TRBV27
J gene: TRBJ1-1

CDR3 protein: ASSLGPQNTEAF
V gene: TRBV5-1
J gene: TRBJ1-1

CDR3 protein: ASSLVRVGDTQY
V gene: TRBV7-2
J gene: TRBJ2-3

CDR3 protein: ASSLALGRGYEQY
V gene: TRBV5-1
J gene: -